This passage covers 24 T cell receptor beta chains from one sample sequenced in a study of T-cell reconstitution after alpha-beta-depleted transplantation in children. Construction of the TCRbeta library involved unique molecular identifiers. Using its own MiXCR run on the PCR reads, TCRdb lists one record per CDR3 protein. The profile shows around 270,000 distinct CDR3 sequences, 6.5% to 9% of them singletons. These TCRs are of unknown antigen specificity. Findings and limits, study-wide: From newly produced T cells came most of the T-cell counts and diversity one year after transplant.

The input for sequencing was peripheral blood, taken 360 days after TCRalphabeta/CD19-depleted stem cell transplant. These receptors originate from a female patient between 2 and 10 years old who had a stem cell transplant for Fanconi anemia, so the T cells may come from the graft donor.

This clonotype was counted only a few times. The gene calls are TRBV6-5 and TRBJ2-3; unclear D gene. The CDR3 is made up of 15 amino acids. V lost 1 base and J 0 bases, leaving 8 bases between the germline ends. In germline, CDR1 is MNHEY, CDR2 SVGAGI. CDR3 residues: CASSYWSTSTDTQYF. The CDR3 region has the DNA TGTGCCAGCAGTTACTGGAGCACAAGCACAGATACGCAGTATTTT.

This clonotype appeared a few times. The chain recombines TRBV5-1 with TRBJ2-5; D is unclear. The V gene lost 0 bases and the J gene lost 5 bases, with 11 bases spanning the gap. The CDR3 loop spans 14 amino acids. Germline CDR1 reads SGHRS; CDR2 reads YFSETQ. The CDR3 DNA is TGCGCCAGCAGCTTGGTAATAGCCACCGAGACCCAGTACTTC. Amino acids: CASSLVIATETQYF.

This clonotype appeared a few times. The V call is TRBV4-1, the J call TRBJ1-4; 7 bases agree with TRBD1. The CDR3 consists of 16 residues. Germline values: CDR1 MGHRA, CDR2 YSYEKL. The ends lost 8 bases at V and 8 bases at J; junction bases unmatched: 17. For the CDR3, the DNA is TGCGCCAGCTCAGTCCTTGGGGGGAGGGGGCAAGAAAAACTGTTTTTT. It yields the protein CASSVLGGRGQEKLFF.

This clonotype was counted many times. The rearrangement links TRBV5-1 to TRBJ1-1; maybe TRBD1 (5 bases). The CDR3 has 13 amino acids. V lost 8 bases and J 2 bases, leaving 13 bases between the germline ends. In germline, CDR1 is SGHRS, CDR2 YFSETQ. CDR3 in amino acids: CASTGQLNTEAFF. The CDR3 DNA reads as TGCGCCAGTACGGGGCAATTAAACACTGAAGCTTTCTTT.

This clonotype was counted at least ten times. The chain joins TRBV29-1 to TRBJ2-5, with 14 positions matching TRBD2. Germline CDR1 SQVTM, CDR2 ANQGSEA. With 6 bases clipped from V and 6 bases from J, the junction kept 9 bases outside the gene matches. CDR3 length equals 15 residues. CDR3 nucleotides: TGCAGCGTGACTAGCGGGGGGGCAGTTCAGCAGACCCAGTACTTC. Its translation: CSVTSGGAVQQTQYF.

This clonotype has a handful of counts. The genes are TRBV7-9 and TRBJ1-4; 9 bases line up with TRBD1. The germline V gene has CDR1 SEHNR and CDR2 FQNEAQ (reference sequence). This CDR3 has 15 residues. Trimming took 3 bases from V and 8 from J; bases not matched to a gene: 7. The CDR3 sequence is CASSFPGTGNEKLFF. CDR3 nucleotides: TGTGCCAGCAGCTTCCCCGGGACAGGGAACGAAAAACTGTTTTTT.

This clonotype has a handful of counts. This sequence joins TRBV20-1 and TRBJ1-1; D is perhaps TRBD1 (6 bases). Germline V gene sequence: CDR1 DFQATT, CDR2 SNEGSKA (reference sequence). CDR3 length: 15 residues. Trimming took off 0 bases at V and 5 bases at J, with 16 bases between the two ends. The CDR3 DNA follows: TGCAGTGCTAGAGATCGATGGCAGGGGAGGACTGAAGCTTTCTTT. Translating gives CSARDRWQGRTEAFF.

In this sample, this clonotype turned up a few times. The J gene is TRBJ2-3, the V gene TRBV18, with TRBD2 as a possible D gene (6 bases). The V gene lost 0 bases and the J gene lost 8 bases, with 12 bases spanning the gap. CDR1 KGHSH and CDR2 LQKENI come from the germline V gene. The CDR3 runs to 14 residues. The CDR3 reads CASSPPGRLGTQYF. The CDR3 nucleotides read TGTGCCAGCTCACCACCCGGGAGACTCGGTACGCAGTATTTT.

Many counts were recorded for this clonotype. This sequence joins TRBV4-1 and TRBJ2-7; 8 nucleotides match TRBD1. The CDR3 sequence is 17 residues long. The germline V gene encodes CDR1 MGHRA and CDR2 YSYEKL. V lost 0 bases and J lost 4; bases outside the gene matches: 11. CDR3 loop: CASSQEETGAAGYEQYF. CDR3 bases: TGCGCCAGCAGCCAAGAAGAGACAGGGGCGGCGGGGTACGAGCAGTACTTC.

This clonotype was detected ten times or more. The rearrangement joins TRBV21-1 to TRBJ2-2. TRBV21-1 constitutes a pseudogene. CDR3 size: 16 residues. This chain's CDR3 is CASSKEGTLNTGELFF. Here the CDR3 DNA reads TGTGCCAGCAGCAAAGAGGGAACTTTGAACACCGGGGAGCTGTTTTTT.

This clonotype was counted ten times or more. The chain is built from TRBV12-3 or TRBV12-4 and TRBJ1-6, with no clear D. Trimming removed 3 bases from V and 10 bases from J, with 13 bases in between. This CDR3 region has 14 residues. This CDR3 reads CASSLVKSGSPLHF. The CDR3 DNA reads TGTGCCAGCAGTTTGGTCAAGTCGGGGTCACCCCTCCACTTT.

This clonotype was picked up many times. V usage is TRBV25-1 and J usage is TRBJ2-1, with D possibly matching TRBD2 (6 bases). The CDR3 runs 15 residues. From germline, CDR1 is MGHDK and CDR2 SYGVNS. The V gene lost 3 bases and the J gene lost 1 base, with 10 bases spanning the gap. The CDR3 bases are TGTGCCAGCAGTGATCTAGCGTGGTCCTACAATGAGCAGTTCTTC. Residues: CASSDLAWSYNEQFF.

This clonotype was seen at least ten times. V is TRBV7-9 and J is TRBJ2-5; D unclear. The CDR3 spans 14 residues. Germline CDR1 reads SEHNR; CDR2 reads FQNEAQ (reference sequence). V dropped 3 bases and J dropped 1 base, with 9 bases sitting between them. CDR3 loop: CASSFPSSQETQYF. The CDR3 DNA reads TGTGCCAGCAGCTTCCCAAGTAGCCAAGAGACCCAGTACTTC.

This clonotype has a count of ten or more. This chain connects TRBV7-6 to TRBJ1-1; D is undetermined. The V and J ends lost 4 bases and 3 bases respectively, with 3 bases between them. The CDR3 spans 11 residues. Germline CDR1 reads SGHVS; CDR2 reads FNYEAQ. Written as DNA, the CDR3 is TGTGCCAGCAGCTCGGACACTGAAGCTTTCTTT. Its protein product is CASSSDTEAFF. The variable domain in full, with the rest retrieved from reference TRBV7-6 and TRBJ1-1, is GAGVSQSPRYKVTKRGQDVALRCDPISGHVSLYWYRQALGQGPEFLTYFNYEAQQDKSGLPNDRFSAERPEGSISTLTIQRTEQRDSAMYRCASSSDTEAFFGQGTRLTVV.

The chain has TRBV5-1 and TRBJ1-4; tentative D call: TRBD1 (5 bases). In germline, CDR1 is SGHRS, CDR2 YFSETQ. Trimming removed 0 bases from V and 7 bases from J, with 13 bases in between. The CDR3 runs 15 residues. Written as DNA, the CDR3 is TGCGCCAGCAGCTTGGTAGGACATGGGTCTGAAAAACTGTTTTTT. Translation: CASSLVGHGSEKLFF.

This clonotype was counted ten times or more. The CDR3 loop reads CASSLVRGRTNEKLFF. Here the CDR3 DNA reads TGTGCCAGCAGCTTAGTTCGGGGTCGAACTAATGAAAAACTGTTTTTT. This chain joins TRBV7-2 and TRBJ1-4; D unresolved. In germline, CDR1 is SGHTA, CDR2 FQGNSA. This CDR3 is built from 16 residues. V lost 1 base and J 1 base, leaving 10 bases between the germline ends.

About this clonotype: This sequence may be a read error, since a much larger clone differs from it by one base. This is likely a read error, given that the CDR3 carries no conserved phenylalanine or tryptophan at its end. V and J are TRBV20-1 and TRBJ2-4; D is possibly TRBD1 (5 bases). Trimming removed 5 bases from V and 5 bases from J, with 16 bases in between. Germline CDR1 DFQATT, CDR2 SNEGSKA (reference sequence). This CDR3 region has 14 residues. CDR3 sequence (DNA): TGCAGTGCTCCGGACAAGGCCCTCCAAAACATTCAGTACCTC. It specifies CSAPDKALQNIQYL.

This clonotype was detected many times. The V and J genes are TRBV28 and TRBJ2-3, with 7 bases fitting TRBD1. Germline lookup yields CDR1 MDHEN and CDR2 SYDVKM. This CDR3 has 12 residues. Trimming removed 7 bases from V and 6 bases from J; junction bases left unmatched: 4. The CDR3 region is CASTTDRDTQYF. CDR3 nucleotides: TGTGCCAGCACCACGGACAGGGATACGCAGTATTTT.

As for this clonotype: A single base separates this from a much larger clone, so it may be a read error. The chain combines TRBV7-9 with TRBJ2-7; D gene ambiguous. The V gene's germline CDR1 is SEHNR and CDR2 FQNEAQ (reference sequence). V gave up 5 bases and J gave up 9 bases, with 17 bases separating them. This CDR3 is 13 amino acids long. The CDR3 DNA sequence: TGTGCCAGCAGCAAAGGAGCGTTGATAGGGCAGTACGTC. Protein sequence: CASSKGALIGQYV.

This clonotype showed up many times. The chain employs TRBV29-1 and TRBJ1-1; 8 nucleotides align to TRBD1. The J segment lost 4 bases and the V segment lost 4 bases, leaving 5 bases of the junction unmatched. This CDR3 is 13 amino acids long. Germline V lookup: CDR1 SQVTM, CDR2 ANQGSEA. CDR3 nucleotide sequence: TGCAGCGTTGTAACAGGGGGGTCCACTGAAGCTTTCTTT. Amino acids: CSVVTGGSTEAFF.

This clonotype was picked up many times. The chain links TRBV20-1 to TRBJ2-7; D may correspond to TRBD1 or TRBD2 (5 bases each). CDR1 and CDR2 (germline): DFQATT, SNEGSKA (reference sequence). CDR3 size: 15 residues. Written as DNA, the CDR3 is TGCAGCGCCAAGAAGCCTGGGACCATGGCGTACGAGCAGTACTTC. This translates into CSAKKPGTMAYEQYF.

This clonotype was seen at least ten times. V and J are TRBV20-1 and TRBJ2-1, with D tentatively TRBD1 (6 bases). The CDR3 is 14 residues long. Trimming stripped 5 bases from V and 6 bases from J, with 17 bases between. Germline CDR1 DFQATT, CDR2 SNEGSKA (reference sequence). This CDR3 is CSAPLLGGSNEQFF. As DNA, the CDR3 is TGCAGTGCTCCACTTTTAGGGGGTAGCAATGAGCAGTTCTTC.

This clonotype was recorded at least ten times. The CDR3 spells CASSLYGWNTEAFF. CDR3 coding DNA: TGTGCCAGCAGCTTATATGGCTGGAACACTGAAGCTTTCTTT. The chain is built from TRBV7-2 and TRBJ1-1; D call uncertain. The germline gives CDR1 SGHTA, CDR2 FQGNSA. V shed 2 bases and J shed 1 base, with 8 bases lying between them. The CDR3 loop spans 14 amino acids.

This clonotype has just a few counts. The chain joins TRBV6-2 or TRBV6-3 to TRBJ2-5, with D unclear. The CDR3 is 13 residues long. V lost 2 bases and J lost 5, with 9 bases in between. Germline V lookup: CDR1 MNHEY, CDR2 SVGEGT. The CDR3 sequence: CASSYPPGETQYF. In nucleotides, the CDR3 is TGTGCCAGCAGTTACCCCCCCGGGGAGACCCAGTACTTC.